Each of the 31 T cell receptor beta chains below was sequenced from the same sample in a study of beta chain features in type 1 diabetes. Regarding the study as a whole: Type 1 diabetes patients had TCRB CDR3s that were shorter (moderately but significantly so) in all four CD4+ subsets.

These receptors' targets are unknown. The sequenced template was cDNA made from the entire isolated RNA. The repertoire was sequenced with immunoSEQ multiplex PCR; TCRdb's copy has only in-frame clones and lacks some. This table has 640,000 or so clones, around an eighth appearing once. The specimen was naive CD4+ T cells from blood. Every receptor here comes from a man aged 18-30 years with type 1 diabetes.

This clone has only a few counts. The sample has other DNA sequences that encode this CDR3 too. The rearrangement joins TRBV6-5 to TRBJ1-1; D is undetermined. This CDR3 is built from 11 residues. The V end lost 0 bases, the J end lost 10 bases, and 6 bases lay between the germline ends. Germline loops: CDR1 MNHEY, CDR2 SVGAGI. Written as DNA, the CDR3 is TGTGCCAGCAGTTACTCTAACAGAGCTTTCTTT. Translating gives CASSYSNRAFF.

The chain links TRBV5-1 to TRBJ2-4; possibly TRBD1 for D (6 bases). Germline values: CDR1 SGHRS, CDR2 YFSETQ. Trimming cost V 4 bases and J 11 bases, with 22 bases left between them. This CDR3 is 15 amino acids long. Here the CDR3 reads CASSSQGTAGAVQYF. Written as DNA, the CDR3 is TGCGCCAGCAGCAGCCAGGGGACCGCAGGAGCCGTTCAGTACTTC.

V and J are TRBV7-2 and TRBJ1-4; the match to TRBD1 covers 11 bases. The germline V gene has CDR1 SGHTA and CDR2 FQGNSA. The CDR3 has 15 residues. V lost 5 bases, J lost 5 bases, and 4 bases stayed unmatched. The CDR3 spells CASSTGDRGNEKLFF. DNA for the CDR3: TGTGCCAGCAGCACGGGGGACAGGGGGAATGAAAAACTGTTTTTT.

This clone has just a few counts. The rearrangement uses TRBV7-8 and TRBJ2-7; 8 bases are a match to TRBD2. The CDR3 runs 15 residues. Per germline, CDR1 SGHVS and CDR2 FQNEAQ. The V segment lost 1 base and the J segment 0 bases; nucleotides outside the gene matches: 2. DNA of the CDR3: TGTGCCAGCAGCTTAGGGCGGGGGGCCTCCTACGAGCAGTACTTC. Translated, it gives CASSLGRGASYEQYF.

This clone was detected only a few times. The chain is built from TRBV30 and TRBJ2-2; 9 nucleotides align to TRBD1. After removal of 4 bases from V and 4 bases from J, the junction contained 7 bases not matched to a gene. The CDR3 is made up of 15 amino acids. The germline V gene has CDR1 GTSNPN and CDR2 SVGIG (reference sequence). The CDR3 DNA reads as TGTGCCTGGATCCGGACAGGGGCGTCCACCGGGGAGCTGTTTTTT. Translated: CAWIRTGASTGELFF.

This clone was seen a few times. The V gene is TRBV12-5, the J gene TRBJ2-1; D call uncertain. The V end lost 0 bases, the J end lost 0 bases, and 15 bases lay between the germline ends. Germline loops: CDR1 LGHNT, CDR2 FRNRAP. This CDR3 is 18 amino acids long. The CDR3 nucleotides are TGTGCTAGTGGTTTGGTATTCTCTGGTATACCCTCCTACAATGAGCAGTTCTTC. Translated: CASGLVFSGIPSYNEQFF.

There are a few counts of this clone. The chain employs TRBV5-8 and TRBJ1-1, with D unresolved. The CDR3 has 13 residues. V was pared by 1 base and J by 0 bases, with 4 bases between. Looked up from germline, CDR1 is SGHTS and CDR2 is YDEGEE. In DNA form, the CDR3 reads TGTGCCAGCAGCTTGCGCCTGAACACTGAAGCTTTCTTT. As protein: CASSLRLNTEAFF.

This clone was seen a handful of times. The chain links TRBV30 to TRBJ1-2; the D is unclear. The CDR3 has 13 residues. Between the trimmed V and J ends, which lost 2 bases and 5 bases, there was a span of 12 bases. CDR1 and CDR2 (germline): GTSNPN, SVGIG (reference sequence). The CDR3 DNA is TGTGCCTGGAGTCCCCACGGGCCTTATGGCTACACCTTC. Translating it yields CAWSPHGPYGYTF.

Concerning this clone itself: Different DNA sequences within this sample yield the same CDR3. The rearrangement uses TRBV2 and TRBJ2-7; D is possibly TRBD2 (5 bases). CDR3 length: 11 amino acids. Trimming removed 6 bases from V and 4 bases from J, with 7 bases in between. Germline CDR1 is SNHLY and CDR2 is FYNNEI. CDR3 protein: CASSREYEQYF. In DNA form, the CDR3 reads TGTGCCAGCAGCCGGGAATACGAGCAGTACTTC.

The chain links TRBV2 to TRBJ1-5; D remains unclear. This CDR3 contains 14 residues. Germline loops: CDR1 SNHLY, CDR2 FYNNEI. Trimming pared 4 bases from V and 5 bases from J, leaving 12 bases between. The CDR3 coding sequence is TGTGCCAGCAGTGGGATCAGCGAAGATCAGCCCCAGCATTTT. Protein sequence: CASSGISEDQPQHF.

The rearrangement links TRBV6-6 to TRBJ1-2; D might be TRBD1 (6 bases). Trimming cost V 10 bases and J 3 bases, with 18 bases left between them. CDR3 size: 14 residues. The germline gives CDR1 MNHNY, CDR2 SVGAGI (reference sequence). The CDR3 DNA reads as TGTGCCACTCGTGAGGGGGGACGGCACTATGGCTACACCTTC. Translating it yields CATREGGRHYGYTF.

This chain connects TRBV14 to TRBJ1-2; D is ambiguous. V lost 1 base and J lost 4, with 10 bases in between. Germline assignment: CDR1 SGHDN and CDR2 FVKESK. CDR3 length: 14 amino acids. The CDR3 sequence is CASSQALSGYGYTF. The CDR3 DNA reads TGTGCCAGCAGCCAAGCGCTGAGCGGCTATGGCTACACCTTC.

The V and J genes are TRBV7-9 and TRBJ1-6; D is possibly TRBD1 (6 bases). Deletions cut 5 bases from V and 10 bases from J, with 18 bases between. This CDR3 spans 15 amino acids. Germline CDR1 reads SEHNR; CDR2 reads FQNEAQ (reference sequence). The CDR3: CASSHGGRGGSPLHF. CDR3 bases: TGTGCCAGCAGCCACGGAGGCAGGGGAGGATCACCCCTCCACTTT.

This clone was seen more than once but under ten times. This rearrangement joins TRBV28 to TRBJ2-7, with TRBD1 as a possible D gene (6 bases). Germline loops: CDR1 MDHEN, CDR2 SYDVKM. This CDR3 region has 15 residues. Trimming left V 5 bases short and J 1 base short, with 15 bases between. The CDR3 sequence is CASSEPSDRSYEQYF. The CDR3 bases are TGTGCCAGCAGTGAACCATCTGACAGGTCCTACGAGCAGTACTTC.

This clone was recorded a few times. The chain is built from TRBV5-4 and TRBJ1-1; D is ambiguous. The CDR3 runs 13 residues. Trimming stripped 4 bases from V and 6 bases from J, with 13 bases between. Germline CDR1 SGHNT, CDR2 YYREEE (reference sequence). The CDR3 DNA follows: TGTGCCAGCAGCGGTGCTGTGAGGGCTGAAGCTTTCTTT. Its translation is CASSGAVRAEAFF.

This chain joins TRBV2 and TRBJ1-4; D remains unclear. CDR1 and CDR2 from the germline V gene are SNHLY and FYNNEI. The CDR3 loop spans 11 amino acids. The V end was cut by 11 bases, the J end by 6 bases, with 10 bases between. The CDR3 sequence: CAGNSYEKLFF. Written as DNA, the CDR3 is TGTGCCGGAAATTCGTATGAAAAACTGTTTTTT.

The genes are TRBV30 and TRBJ1-1; D not resolved. CDR3 length equals 14 residues. V was cut by 0 bases and J by 3 bases, with 11 bases left in between. Germline CDR1 reads GTSNPN; CDR2 reads SVGIG (reference sequence). CDR3 residues: CAWSVLFGDTEAFF. In nucleotides, the CDR3 is TGTGCCTGGAGTGTACTATTTGGGGACACTGAAGCTTTCTTT.

This clone was counted between two and nine times. The J gene is TRBJ2-7, the V gene TRBV18; the D gene is possibly TRBD1 (6 bases). The V end was cut by 2 bases, the J end by 3 bases, with 8 bases between. The length of the CDR3 is 13 residues. Germline assignment: CDR1 KGHSH and CDR2 LQKENI. The CDR3 loop is CASSPTGIYEQYF. As DNA, the CDR3 is TGTGCCAGCTCACCAACAGGGATCTACGAGCAGTACTTC.

This clone was detected a few times. V gene TRBV29-1 combines with J gene TRBJ2-7; D call uncertain. With 6 bases removed from V and 2 bases from J, the gap between germline ends came to 11 bases. The length of the CDR3 is 12 residues. Germline CDR1 is SQVTM and CDR2 is ANQGSEA. For the CDR3, the DNA is TGCAGCGTCCCCGACGGACCCTACGAGCAGTACTTC. Protein sequence: CSVPDGPYEQYF.

This clone appeared a few times. The chain carries TRBV29-1 and TRBJ1-4; TRBD1 might be the D (5 bases). The germline gives CDR1 SQVTM, CDR2 ANQGSEA. The CDR3 is made up of 12 amino acids. Deletions cut 7 bases from V and 8 bases from J, with 14 bases between. This CDR3 reads CSADSGREKLFF. DNA of the CDR3: TGCAGCGCAGACTCAGGGAGAGAAAAACTGTTTTTT.

This clone was seen more than once but under ten times. The chain is built from TRBV5-6 and TRBJ2-7; 7 positions match TRBD1. The germline gives CDR1 SGHDT, CDR2 YYEEEE. V lost 5 bases, J lost 8 bases, and 13 bases stayed unmatched. There are 14 residues in the CDR3. The CDR3 loop is CASRTKGQTAKQYF. CDR3 DNA: TGTGCCAGCAGAACAAAGGGACAGACTGCCAAGCAGTACTTC.

This clone was counted a few times. The gene calls are TRBV2 and TRBJ2-1; D possibly corresponds to TRBD2 (7 bases). The CDR3 has 14 residues. The germline V gene has CDR1 SNHLY and CDR2 FYNNEI. Trimming cost V 4 bases and J 2 bases, with 9 bases left between them. CDR3 DNA sequence: TGTGCCAGCAGTGGGGGGGGCCCCTACAATGAGCAGTTCTTC. Amino acids: CASSGGGPYNEQFF. Based on the CDR3 plus reference TRBV2 and TRBJ2-1, the full variable domain is EPEVTQTPSHQVTQMGQEVILRCVPISNHLYFYWYRQILGQKVEFLVSFYNNEISEKSEIFDDQFSVERPDGSNFTLKIRSTKLEDSAMYFCASSGGGPYNEQFFGPGTRLTVL.

This clone was observed a handful of times. This chain connects TRBV30 to TRBJ2-2; the D is unclear. Trimming stripped 0 bases from V and 3 bases from J, with 8 bases between. Per the germline V gene, CDR1 is GTSNPN and CDR2 is SVGIG (reference sequence). There are 14 residues in the CDR3. The CDR3 coding sequence is TGTGCCTGGAGTGTACGTCATTACACCGGGGAGCTGTTTTTT. Protein: CAWSVRHYTGELFF.

This clone turned up a few times. The chain is built from TRBV6-1 and TRBJ1-1, with D possibly being TRBD1 (5 bases). Germline V lookup: CDR1 MNHNS, CDR2 SASEGT. This CDR3 is built from 14 residues. V gave up 1 base and J gave up 5 bases, with 11 bases separating them. CDR3 DNA sequence: TGTGCCAGCAGTGAAGAGGCAGGGTTGACTGAAGCTTTCTTT. This encodes CASSEEAGLTEAFF.

This clone was counted between two and nine times. This rearrangement joins TRBV27 to TRBJ2-7; D is uncertain. Trimming took off 5 bases at V and 3 bases at J, with 11 bases between the two ends. The CDR3 totals 13 residues. The V gene's germline CDR1 is MNHEY and CDR2 SMNVEV (reference sequence). In DNA form, the CDR3 reads TGTGCCAGCAGTCGGGCCCCAAACTACGAGCAGTACTTC. Its translation is CASSRAPNYEQYF.

The V call is TRBV30, the J call TRBJ2-2; 7 nucleotides agree with TRBD1. The CDR3 has 15 amino acids. Germline assignment: CDR1 GTSNPN and CDR2 SVGIG (reference sequence). Unmatched junction bases numbered 2, after V lost 1 base and J lost 0 bases. The CDR3 reads CAWSGGQSNTGELFF. The CDR3 DNA sequence: TGTGCCTGGAGTGGGGGACAGTCGAACACCGGGGAGCTGTTTTTT. Looking up the rest from reference TRBV30 and TRBJ2-2 gives the full variable domain: SQTIHQWPATLVQPVGSPLSLECTVEGTSNPNLYWYRQAAGRGLQLLFYSVGIGQISSEVPQNLSASRPQDRQFILSSKKLLLSDSGFYLCAWSGGQSNTGELFFGEGSRLTVL.

The chain joins TRBV30 to TRBJ1-4, with 9 bases aligning to TRBD1. Germline V CDR1 and CDR2: GTSNPN, SVGIG (reference sequence). CDR3 length: 13 residues. V was pared by 5 bases and J by 7 bases, with 5 bases of the junction left unmatched. The CDR3 sequence is CAWAPGQGEKLFF. CDR3 nucleotide sequence: TGTGCCTGGGCTCCGGGACAGGGTGAAAAACTGTTTTTT.

Concerning this clone itself: Other DNA sequences from this sample encode an identical CDR3 as well. The CDR3 nucleotides read TGCAGCGTCCAGGGGGCAGGTGAAAAACTGTTTTTT. It specifies CSVQGAGEKLFF. The chain combines TRBV29-1 with TRBJ1-4, with 8 bases fitting TRBD1. There are 12 residues in the CDR3. V dropped 6 bases and J dropped 7; count of bases not matched to a gene: 4. CDR1 SQVTM and CDR2 ANQGSEA come from the germline V gene.

This clone was detected a few times. The chain joins TRBV5-1 to TRBJ2-1; D not resolved. The CDR3 sequence is 16 residues long. With 3 bases removed from V and 5 bases from J, the gap between germline ends came to 18 bases. CDR1 and CDR2 from the germline V gene are SGHRS and YFSETQ. CDR3 loop: CASSSTGPYGDNEQFF. The CDR3 DNA reads TGCGCCAGCAGCTCAACCGGGCCCTATGGAGACAATGAGCAGTTCTTC.

This clone was counted between two and nine times. The V gene is TRBV6-1, the J gene TRBJ2-7, with D tentatively TRBD1 (5 bases). V was trimmed by 5 bases and J by 3 bases, leaving 17 bases between them. This CDR3 region has 15 residues. Germline V gene data show CDR1 as MNHNS and CDR2 as SASEGT. As DNA, the CDR3 is TGTGCCAGCAGTCTCCCATTAGGGGCGAACTACGAGCAGTACTTC. Translated, it gives CASSLPLGANYEQYF.

The chain combines TRBV5-4 with TRBJ1-2; 8 bases map to TRBD1. After removal of 4 bases from V and 6 bases from J, the junction contained 8 bases not matched to a gene. The germline V gene has CDR1 SGHNT and CDR2 YYREEE (reference sequence). This CDR3 contains 14 residues. The CDR3 sequence is CASSGRQGAHGYTF. CDR3 sequence (DNA): TGTGCCAGCAGCGGCCGGCAGGGGGCTCATGGCTACACCTTC.